This is a list of T cell receptor beta chains from one sample in a study of T cell responses to AZD1222 COVID-19 vaccine. Data came from immunoSEQ multiplex PCR; TCRdb stores just in-frame clones and leaves some out. The sample yields around 83,000 clones, about 83% seen once. The sample was peripheral blood, taken on day 0 of AZD1222 vaccination. These receptors originate from an adult in good health. CDR3s include the opening cysteine and the closing phenylalanine or tryptophan. The D gene is left open where the match is weak. The size of a clone is reported for some rows only, either as once, few or many, or as a class for expanded clones.

v_gene: TRBV9; abundance: -; d_gene: -; j_gene: TRBJ1-2; CDR3nt: TGTGCCAGCAGCGTAGTTTCGGATGGAGGCTACACCTTC; CDR3aa: CASSVVSDGGYTF
v_gene: TRBV5-4; abundance: -; d_gene: TRBD2; j_gene: TRBJ2-1; CDR3nt: TGTGCCAGCAGCTTGGATCTAAGCGGGGGGAATGAGCAGTTCTTC; CDR3aa: CASSLDLSGGNEQFF
v_gene: TRBV20-1; abundance: -; d_gene: -; j_gene: TRBJ1-2; CDR3nt: TGCAGTGCTAGTGGCCCAGGGAATCATGGCTACACCTTC; CDR3aa: CSASGPGNHGYTF
v_gene: TRBV7-2; abundance: -; d_gene: TRBD2; j_gene: TRBJ2-5; CDR3nt: TGTGCCAGCAGCATAACTAGCGGGAGGGCCCCAGAGACCCAGTACTTC; CDR3aa: CASSITSGRAPETQYF
v_gene: TRBV30; abundance: -; d_gene: -; j_gene: TRBJ1-4; CDR3nt: TGTGCCTGGAGTAAACAGGGCCTTAATGAAAAACTGTTTTTT; CDR3aa: CAWSKQGLNEKLFF
v_gene: TRBV30; abundance: -; d_gene: -; j_gene: TRBJ2-2; CDR3nt: TGTGCCTGGAGTTCCCCGGGACTTAACGCGAACACCGGGGAGCTGTTTTTT; CDR3aa: CAWSSPGLNANTGELFF
v_gene: TRBV7-2; abundance: -; d_gene: -; j_gene: TRBJ1-5; CDR3nt: TGTGCCAGCAGCTTAGCTCAGGGGCAGCCCCAGCATTTT; CDR3aa: CASSLAQGQPQHF
v_gene: TRBV6-5; abundance: -; d_gene: TRBD1; j_gene: TRBJ1-6; CDR3nt: TGTGCCAGCAGTTACCGGGGACAGGGGGTCTCACCCCTCCACTTT; CDR3aa: CASSYRGQGVSPLHF
v_gene: TRBV27; abundance: -; d_gene: -; j_gene: TRBJ2-1; CDR3nt: TGTGCCAGCAGCTCGTTCAATGAGCAGTTCTTC; CDR3aa: CASSSFNEQFF
v_gene: TRBV19; abundance: few; d_gene: -; j_gene: TRBJ1-2; CDR3nt: TGTGCCATATCAAACGCGCCCTATGGCTACACCTTC; CDR3aa: CAISNAPYGYTF
v_gene: TRBV27; abundance: few; d_gene: -; j_gene: TRBJ2-1; CDR3nt: TGTGCCAGCAGTTTAGCCCTAGTGGGCAATGAGCAGTTCTTC; CDR3aa: CASSLALVGNEQFF
v_gene: TRBV4-3; abundance: -; d_gene: -; j_gene: TRBJ1-2; CDR3nt: TGCGCCAGCAGCCGCTTGGACGGTGATGGCTACACCTTC; CDR3aa: CASSRLDGDGYTF
v_gene: TRBV4-1; abundance: -; d_gene: -; j_gene: TRBJ2-2; CDR3nt: TGCGCCAGCAGCCAAAGGGACACTTGGAACACCGGGGAGCTGTTTTTT; CDR3aa: CASSQRDTWNTGELFF
v_gene: TRBV19; abundance: -; d_gene: -; j_gene: TRBJ2-2; CDR3nt: TGTGCCAGTAGTATTTCTGGGGCGGGGGAGCTGTTTTTT; CDR3aa: CASSISGAGELFF
v_gene: TRBV10-3; abundance: -; d_gene: -; j_gene: TRBJ1-2; CDR3nt: TGTGCCATCAGTGATGGCAGGGCCTATGGCTACACCTTC; CDR3aa: CAISDGRAYGYTF
v_gene: TRBV11-3; abundance: -; d_gene: TRBD2; j_gene: TRBJ2-1; CDR3nt: TGTGCCAGCAGCTCAGGGGGCCTAGCGGGAGGGACCTACAATGAGCAGTTCTTC; CDR3aa: CASSSGGLAGGTYNEQFF
v_gene: TRBV2; abundance: -; d_gene: -; j_gene: TRBJ2-7; CDR3nt: TGTGCCAGCAGTGAAGCCCTAGTAAGGTACGAGCAGTACTTC; CDR3aa: CASSEALVRYEQYF
v_gene: TRBV3-1/TRBV3-2; abundance: -; d_gene: -; j_gene: TRBJ1-1; CDR3nt: TGTGCCAGCAGCCTCGATGGGGTCACTGAAGCTTTCTTT; CDR3aa: CASSLDGVTEAFF
v_gene: TRBV6-1; abundance: -; d_gene: -; j_gene: TRBJ1-6; CDR3nt: TGTGCCAGCAGTGCCTTAACGAGCTCCTATAATTCACCCCTCCACTTT; CDR3aa: CASSALTSSYNSPLHF
v_gene: TRBV11-2; abundance: -; d_gene: -; j_gene: TRBJ2-3; CDR3nt: TGTGCCAGCAGCTTCCGATCCGCCACAGATACGCAGTATTTT; CDR3aa: CASSFRSATDTQYF
v_gene: TRBV29-1; abundance: -; d_gene: TRBD2; j_gene: TRBJ2-7; CDR3nt: TGCAGCGTTGGACGGGGCAGCGGGAGCTACGAGCAGTACTTC; CDR3aa: CSVGRGSGSYEQYF
v_gene: TRBV11-2; abundance: -; d_gene: -; j_gene: TRBJ2-7; CDR3nt: TGTGCCAGCAGCTTAGGAGGGGTAGAGCAGTACTTC; CDR3aa: CASSLGGVEQYF
v_gene: TRBV27; abundance: -; d_gene: TRBD2; j_gene: TRBJ2-3; CDR3nt: TGTGCCAGCAGTTCCCCTCTAGCGGGGTTAACAGATACGCAGTATTTT; CDR3aa: CASSSPLAGLTDTQYF
v_gene: TRBV28; abundance: -; d_gene: TRBD1; j_gene: TRBJ1-5; CDR3nt: TGTGCCAGCAAACCCGGGACAGGGATTCCTCCCCAGCATTTT; CDR3aa: CASKPGTGIPPQHF
v_gene: TRBV29-1; abundance: -; d_gene: -; j_gene: TRBJ2-2; CDR3nt: TGCAGCGTTGCACCGCCCCGGAACACCGGGGAGCTGTTTTTT; CDR3aa: CSVAPPRNTGELFF
v_gene: TRBV19; abundance: -; d_gene: -; j_gene: TRBJ2-1; CDR3nt: TGTGCCAGTAGTATGCGGCGCGGCCCCTCCTACAATGAGCAGTTCTTC; CDR3aa: CASSMRRGPSYNEQFF
v_gene: TRBV24-1; abundance: -; d_gene: -; j_gene: TRBJ1-1; CDR3nt: TGTGCCACCACGGGACACAAAAGCCGAATTTACACTGAAGCTTTCTTT; CDR3aa: CATTGHKSRIYTEAFF
v_gene: TRBV13; abundance: once; d_gene: TRBD2; j_gene: TRBJ2-3; CDR3nt: TGTGCCAGCAGCTTAGGCCCTAGCGGGATCACAGATACGCAGTATTTT; CDR3aa: CASSLGPSGITDTQYF
v_gene: TRBV6-2/TRBV6-3; abundance: -; d_gene: -; j_gene: TRBJ2-1; CDR3nt: TGTGCCAGCAGTTACGGCCTTGGGTTAGGGGACAATGAGCAGTTCTTC; CDR3aa: CASSYGLGLGDNEQFF
v_gene: TRBV13; abundance: few; d_gene: -; j_gene: TRBJ2-3; CDR3nt: TGTGCCAGCAGCTTAGTGACCGCTGATACGCAGTATTTT; CDR3aa: CASSLVTADTQYF
v_gene: TRBV3-1/TRBV3-2; abundance: -; d_gene: -; j_gene: TRBJ1-5; CDR3nt: TGTGCCAGCAGCCAAACGGGTGGACAGCCCCAGCATTTT; CDR3aa: CASSQTGGQPQHF
v_gene: TRBV5-1; abundance: once; d_gene: -; j_gene: TRBJ2-7; CDR3nt: TGCGCCAGCAGCTTCGGGGTCGGCTCCTACGAGCAGTACTTC; CDR3aa: CASSFGVGSYEQYF
v_gene: TRBV10-1; abundance: -; d_gene: TRBD2; j_gene: TRBJ2-2; CDR3nt: TGCGCCAGCAGTGACTCTAGCGGGCGGTACACCGGGGAGCTGTTTTTT; CDR3aa: CASSDSSGRYTGELFF
v_gene: TRBV29-1; abundance: -; d_gene: TRBD1; j_gene: TRBJ1-2; CDR3nt: TGCAGCGCCGACTATCCGGGACAGGGGATTACTGTGCTAAGTTTC; CDR3aa: CSADYPGQGITVLSF
v_gene: TRBV25-1; abundance: -; d_gene: -; j_gene: TRBJ2-7; CDR3nt: TGTGCCAGCAGTCGTTACGAGCAGTACTTC; CDR3aa: CASSRYEQYF
v_gene: TRBV5-5; abundance: -; d_gene: TRBD1; j_gene: TRBJ1-2; CDR3nt: TGTGCCAGCAGCTTACACCAGGGGGGCGGCTATGGCTACACCTTC; CDR3aa: CASSLHQGGGYGYTF
v_gene: TRBV18; abundance: -; d_gene: -; j_gene: TRBJ1-3; CDR3nt: TGTGCCAGCTCACCACCCTCCGGAAACACCATATATTTT; CDR3aa: CASSPPSGNTIYF
v_gene: TRBV27; abundance: -; d_gene: TRBD1; j_gene: TRBJ1-2; CDR3nt: TGTGCCAGCAGTCCCGGGGGACAGGGGGCGTGGGGCTATGGCTACACCTTC; CDR3aa: CASSPGGQGAWGYGYTF
v_gene: TRBV15; abundance: -; d_gene: TRBD1; j_gene: TRBJ1-5; CDR3nt: TGTGCCACCAGCAGAGGAACAGGGGGAAATCAGCCCCAGCATTTT; CDR3aa: CATSRGTGGNQPQHF
v_gene: TRBV3-1/TRBV3-2; abundance: -; d_gene: TRBD1; j_gene: TRBJ1-5; CDR3nt: TGTGCCAGCAGCCGGACAGGGGATCAGCCCCAGCATTTT; CDR3aa: CASSRTGDQPQHF
v_gene: TRBV11-2; abundance: -; d_gene: -; j_gene: TRBJ2-7; CDR3nt: TGTGCCAGCAGCTTGATAGCAGGCCGGAAGGGGTCCTACGAGCAGTACTTC; CDR3aa: CASSLIAGRKGSYEQYF
v_gene: TRBV7-2; abundance: once; d_gene: TRBD1; j_gene: TRBJ1-2; CDR3nt: TGTGCCAGCAGCTCATACCGGGACAGTAACTATGGCTACACCTTC; CDR3aa: CASSSYRDSNYGYTF
v_gene: TRBV3-1/TRBV3-2; abundance: -; d_gene: TRBD2; j_gene: TRBJ2-1; CDR3nt: TGTGCCAGCAGCCGTAGGACTAGCGCCGACAATGAGCAGTTCTTC; CDR3aa: CASSRRTSADNEQFF
v_gene: TRBV15; abundance: -; d_gene: -; j_gene: TRBJ1-5; CDR3nt: TGTGCCACCAGCACCGGCGAAAATCCGGGCCTACTCGGCTGGTTTCAGCCCCAGCATTTT; CDR3aa: CATSTGENPGLLGWFQPQHF
v_gene: TRBV5-6; abundance: -; d_gene: -; j_gene: TRBJ1-5; CDR3nt: TGTGCCAGCACCAGCCGGCGGGGGAGAGGTAGAAGTCAGCCCCAGCATTTT; CDR3aa: CASTSRRGRGRSQPQHF
v_gene: TRBV6-5; abundance: -; d_gene: -; j_gene: TRBJ2-3; CDR3nt: TGTGCCAGCAGTTTAGACAGCACAGATACGCAGTATTTT; CDR3aa: CASSLDSTDTQYF
v_gene: TRBV10-2; abundance: once; d_gene: TRBD1; j_gene: TRBJ2-7; CDR3nt: TGCGCCAGCTCACTAGGGGACAGGGGGTACGAGCAGTACTTC; CDR3aa: CASSLGDRGYEQYF
v_gene: TRBV18; abundance: once; d_gene: TRBD2; j_gene: TRBJ2-7; CDR3nt: TGTGCCAGCTTCCACCCGGCTCGGGAGGCCGGCGAGCAGTACTTC; CDR3aa: CASFHPAREAGEQYF
v_gene: TRBV2; abundance: -; d_gene: TRBD1; j_gene: TRBJ2-6; CDR3nt: TGTGCCAGCACTGCTACGGGGACAGGGTCAGGGGCCAACGTCCTGACTTTC; CDR3aa: CASTATGTGSGANVLTF
v_gene: TRBV3-1/TRBV3-2; abundance: -; d_gene: TRBD1; j_gene: TRBJ2-5; CDR3nt: TGTGCCAGCAGCCAGTCACAGGGGGGAGAGACCCAGTACTTC; CDR3aa: CASSQSQGGETQYF
v_gene: TRBV7-2; abundance: -; d_gene: TRBD2; j_gene: TRBJ2-7; CDR3nt: TGTGCCAGCAGCGGCCGGCTAGCGGGAAACTACGAGCAGTACTTC; CDR3aa: CASSGRLAGNYEQYF
v_gene: TRBV6-5; abundance: -; d_gene: -; j_gene: TRBJ1-2; CDR3nt: TGTGCCAGCAGTTACTCGAGGGAGGGGGGCTACACCTTC; CDR3aa: CASSYSREGGYTF
v_gene: TRBV5-5; abundance: -; d_gene: -; j_gene: TRBJ2-7; CDR3nt: TGTGCCAGCAGCTTGGGGAGGGCGCGAACCTACGAGCAGTACTTC; CDR3aa: CASSLGRARTYEQYF
v_gene: TRBV19; abundance: -; d_gene: -; j_gene: TRBJ1-3; CDR3nt: TGTGCCAGTATGGGCAGCAGAGGAAACACCATATATTTT; CDR3aa: CASMGSRGNTIYF
v_gene: TRBV9; abundance: -; d_gene: -; j_gene: TRBJ2-2; CDR3nt: TGTGCCAGCAGCGACGTAGATTTGTACACCGGGGAGCTGTTTTTT; CDR3aa: CASSDVDLYTGELFF